What follows are 12 T cell receptor beta chains derived from one specimen sequenced in a study of cytomegalovirus exposure and HLA in healthy donors. Primers: 60 Vbeta forward and 13 Jbeta reverse. Sequencing used immunoSEQ multiplex PCR; TCRdb keeps in-frame clones, though not all of them. The sample lists about 150,000 clones, 60% to 80% occurring once. Specimen: PBMCs. The receptors shown here come from a woman under 40 in good health and CMV-seronegative.

This chain uses TRBV6-6 with TRBJ2-5; D is unclear. The CDR3 extends over 13 amino acids. Trimming shortened V by 2 bases and J by 2 bases, and 6 bases separated the two germline ends. Per the germline V gene, CDR1 is MNHNY and CDR2 is SVGAGI (reference sequence). CDR3 in DNA: TGTGCCAGCAGTTACCCGGGTCAAGAGACCCAGTACTTC. This gives the protein CASSYPGQETQYF.

CDR3 sequence (DNA): TGTGCCAGCGGGAAAGGGACTGGGGAGGGGCAGCCCCAGCATTTT. It translates to CASGKGTGEGQPQHF. The chain joins TRBV7-9 to TRBJ1-5, with D tentatively TRBD1 (5 bases). Per the germline V gene, CDR1 is SEHNR and CDR2 is FQNEAQ (reference sequence). V was cut by 8 bases and J by 7 bases, with 21 bases left in between. The length of the CDR3 is 15 residues. Combining the CDR3 with reference TRBV7-9 and TRBJ1-5 gives the whole variable domain DTGVSQNPRHKITKRGQNVTFRCDPISEHNRLYWYRQTLGQGPEFLTYFQNEAQLEKSRLLSDRFSAERPKGSFSTLEIQRTEQGDSAMYLCASGKGTGEGQPQHFGDGTRLSIL.

This rearrangement joins TRBV27 to TRBJ2-5; 10 positions match TRBD1. Near its end, the DNA agrees better with TRBJ2-7, so the J call may be wrong. This CDR3 region has 15 residues. Germline values: CDR1 MNHEY, CDR2 SMNVEV (reference sequence). CDR3: CASRTSGTGDYEQYF. CDR3 bases: TGTGCCAGCAGGACTTCCGGGACAGGGGATTACGAGCAGTACTTC.

This chain links TRBV5-6 with TRBJ1-5; D is uncertain. Trimming stripped 4 bases from V and 1 base from J, with 12 bases between. The V gene's germline CDR1 is SGHDT and CDR2 YYEEEE. The length of the CDR3 is 15 residues. CDR3 bases: TGTGCCAGCAGCCCGGGTATGGCGAGCAATCAGCCCCAGCATTTT. Translation gives CASSPGMASNQPQHF.

This rearrangement joins TRBV6-5 to TRBJ2-2; D possibly corresponds to TRBD1 (5 bases). This CDR3 region has 15 residues. Germline assignment: CDR1 MNHEY and CDR2 SVGAGI. V lost 4 bases, J lost 1 base, and 10 bases lay in between. The CDR3 loop reads CASSFAGMNTGELFF. Written as DNA, the CDR3 is TGTGCCAGCAGTTTCGCAGGGATGAACACCGGGGAGCTGTTTTTT.

The rearrangement uses TRBV19 and TRBJ1-5; TRBD1 might be the D (6 bases). There are 14 residues in the CDR3. The V end lost 4 bases, the J end lost 2 bases, and 9 bases lay between the germline ends. Germline V CDR1 and CDR2: LNHDA, SQIVND (reference sequence). The CDR3 DNA is TGTGCCAGTAGTAAGACAGGTGGCAATCAGCCCCAGCATTTT. Protein: CASSKTGGNQPQHF.

About this clone itself: At one end the junction does not follow the germline gene, possibly because of a read error. The J gene is TRBJ2-6, the V gene TRBV7-9; D gene unclear. This CDR3 is 12 amino acids long. CDR1 and CDR2 (germline): SEHNR, FQNEAQ (reference sequence). CDR3 sequence reads: CSSSWGANVLTF. CDR3 sequence (DNA): TGTTCCAGTAGTTGGGGGGCCAACGTCCTGACTTTC.

The chain is built from TRBV2 and TRBJ1-1; TRBD1 matches at 7 bases. The V gene's germline CDR1 is SNHLY and CDR2 FYNNEI. This CDR3 region has 16 residues. Germline trimming cut 2 bases from V and 5 bases from J; bases unmatched to any gene: 11. As DNA, the CDR3 is TGTGCCAGCAGTGAATGGGACAGCAGGTTAAATACTGAAGCTTTCTTT. This gives the protein CASSEWDSRLNTEAFF.

The chain is built from TRBV4-1 and TRBJ2-1; possibly TRBD1 for D (5 bases). Germline-derived CDR1 and CDR2 are MGHRA and YSYEKL. The CDR3 has 16 amino acids. The V end lost 1 base, the J end lost 10 bases, and 20 bases lay between the germline ends. This chain's CDR3 is CASSQGSGQGPGEQFF. For the CDR3, the DNA is TGCGCCAGCAGCCAAGGATCAGGGCAGGGTCCCGGGGAGCAGTTCTTC.

V gene TRBV7-8 combines with J gene TRBJ1-1; possibly TRBD1 for D (5 bases). Deletions cut 5 bases from V and 3 bases from J, with 13 bases between. CDR3 length: 14 residues. Germline V gives CDR1 SGHVS, CDR2 FQNEAQ. The CDR3, as DNA: TGTGCCAGCAGCCTCAGGTGGGGGGACACTGAAGCTTTCTTT. Its translation: CASSLRWGDTEAFF.

V and J are TRBV2 and TRBJ2-1; 8 bases are a match to TRBD1. V lost 2 bases and J lost 11; bases outside the gene matches: 8. CDR1 SNHLY and CDR2 FYNNEI come from the germline V gene. The length of the CDR3 is 14 residues. CDR3 loop: CASSEWAGTGKQFF. The CDR3 DNA is TGTGCCAGCAGTGAATGGGCCGGGACAGGAAAGCAGTTCTTC.

The J gene is TRBJ2-7, the V gene TRBV18, with TRBD2 identical over 9 bases. CDR1 KGHSH and CDR2 LQKENI come from the germline V gene. Trimming cost V 0 bases and J 5 bases; bases outside gene matches: 8. The CDR3 length is 16 residues. CDR3 DNA sequence: TGTGCCAGCTCACCACCTAGAACTAGCGGGTTCCACGAGCAGTACTTC. It yields the protein CASSPPRTSGFHEQYF.